What follows are 32 T cell receptor beta chains derived from one specimen sequenced in a study of T cell changes during pregnancy in multiple sclerosis. TCRdb keeps only in-frame clones here, not all; method: immunoSEQ multiplex PCR. The sample holds about 98,000 clones; around 92% are singletons and the top ten take roughly 2.1%. The specimen comprised peripheral blood, sampled after pregnancy. These receptors were collected from a female donor in good health, enrolled as a control in a pregnancy study.

The chain combines TRBV18 with TRBJ1-2; TRBD1 might be the D (5 bases). Trimming took 2 bases from V and 7 from J, leaving 20 bases between them. This CDR3 has 16 amino acids. The germline gives CDR1 KGHSH, CDR2 LQKENI. The CDR3 loop reads CASSPGHGSGNGGYTF. Written as DNA, the CDR3 is TGTGCCAGCTCACCAGGACACGGCTCTGGTAACGGTGGCTACACCTTC.

The chain links TRBV13 to TRBJ1-2; possible D gene TRBD1, 6 bases. There are 12 residues in the CDR3. Germline V lookup: CDR1 PRHDT, CDR2 FYEKMQ (reference sequence). V lost 3 bases to trimming and J lost 6 bases, with 8 bases between them. The DNA for the CDR3 is TGTGCCAGCAGCTTCTACAGGGATGGCTACACCTTC. Translated: CASSFYRDGYTF. Combining the CDR3 with reference TRBV13 and TRBJ1-2 gives the whole variable domain AAGVIQSPRHLIKEKRETATLKCYPIPRHDTVYWYQQGPGQDPQFLISFYEKMQSDKGSIPDRFSAQQFSDYHSELNMSSLELGDSALYFCASSFYRDGYTFGSGTRLTVV.

This chain joins TRBV27 and TRBJ2-1, with D possibly matching TRBD1 (5 bases). In germline, CDR1 is MNHEY, CDR2 SMNVEV (reference sequence). The CDR3 extends over 18 amino acids. Trimming stripped 0 bases from V and 0 bases from J, with 15 bases between. In DNA, the CDR3 is TGTGCCAGCAGTTTATCAAAATTCGACAGCCCCTCCTACAATGAGCAGTTCTTC. It translates to CASSLSKFDSPSYNEQFF.

V usage is TRBV29-1 and J usage is TRBJ2-5, with 11 nucleotides matching TRBD2. V lost 6 bases and J lost 1; bases outside the gene matches: 4. Per germline, CDR1 SQVTM and CDR2 ANQGSEA. The CDR3 contains 14 residues. CDR3 amino acids: CSVRLAGSQETQYF. The CDR3 nucleotides are TGCAGCGTACGACTAGCGGGATCCCAAGAGACCCAGTACTTC.

The rearrangement uses TRBV29-1 and TRBJ1-2; 8 bases align to TRBD1. With 6 bases clipped from V and 6 bases from J, the junction kept 12 bases outside the gene matches. The CDR3 runs 14 residues. Germline V gene data show CDR1 as SQVTM and CDR2 as ANQGSEA. This CDR3 is CSVKRQGRGNGYTF. The DNA for the CDR3 is TGCAGCGTGAAACGACAGGGGAGGGGAAATGGCTACACCTTC.

This sequence joins TRBV7-9 and TRBJ2-5, with 7 nucleotides matching TRBD1. This CDR3 has 14 amino acids. Germline V lookup: CDR1 SEHNR, CDR2 FQNEAQ (reference sequence). The ends lost 2 bases at V and 10 bases at J; junction bases unmatched: 10. The CDR3 coding sequence is TGTGCCAGCAGCTTAAATACAGGGGAAGCGGACCAGTACTTC. Translating it yields CASSLNTGEADQYF.

CDR3 DNA: TGTGCCATCAGTGGGTCGGGGGGGCAGTTCGATGAGCAGTTCTTC. Residues: CAISGSGGQFDEQFF. The chain links TRBV10-3 to TRBJ2-1; 8 bases match TRBD2. The J segment lost 8 bases and the V segment lost 4 bases, leaving 10 bases of the junction unmatched. The CDR3 is 15 residues long. Germline CDR1 ENHRY, CDR2 SYGVKD.

This clone was found a few times. The chain combines TRBV19 with TRBJ1-1; no firm D call. V dropped 3 bases and J dropped 2 bases, with 7 bases sitting between them. This CDR3 has 13 residues. Germline V gene lookup returns CDR1 LNHDA and CDR2 SQIVND (reference sequence). The CDR3 is CASSIPPNTEAFF. For the CDR3, the DNA is TGTGCCAGTAGTATTCCCCCTAACACTGAAGCTTTCTTT.

The genes are TRBV2 and TRBJ1-3, with D perhaps TRBD1 (5 bases). Between the trimmed V and J ends, which lost 6 bases and 6 bases, there was a span of 6 bases. CDR3 length: 11 amino acids. Per germline, CDR1 SNHLY and CDR2 FYNNEI. This CDR3 reads CASRQENTIYF. The CDR3 nucleotides read TGTGCCAGCAGACAGGAAAACACCATATATTTT.

V gene TRBV2 combines with J gene TRBJ1-3; 10 positions match TRBD1. Germline-derived CDR1 and CDR2 are SNHLY and FYNNEI. The V segment lost 4 bases and the J segment 5 bases; nucleotides outside the gene matches: 2. The CDR3 covers 14 residues. The CDR3 protein is CASSGDRGRNTIYF. The CDR3 DNA reads as TGTGCCAGCAGTGGGGACAGGGGTAGAAACACCATATATTTT.

The gene calls are TRBV29-1 and TRBJ2-7; TRBD2 might be the D (6 bases). Germline assignment: CDR1 SQVTM and CDR2 ANQGSEA. The CDR3 totals 16 residues. Trimming removed 7 bases at V and 6 bases at J, with 28 bases between. CDR3 nucleotide sequence: TGCAGCGCCCTACGGGCCGGGGGAGTCAATGGAGGCGAGCAGTACTTC. It yields the protein CSALRAGGVNGGEQYF.

The J gene is TRBJ2-1, the V gene TRBV21-1; TRBD2 is the table's D call and was not checked against the DNA. TRBV21-1 is termed a pseudogene. The CDR3 covers 15 residues. CDR3: CASSSASFSYNEQFF. The CDR3 bases are TGTGCCAGCAGCAGTGCTAGCTTCTCCTACAATGAGCAGTTCTTC.

This clone appeared once. The chain has TRBV11-2 and TRBJ2-7; a weak D match, TRBD2 (7 bases). Germline V gene lookup returns CDR1 SGHAT and CDR2 FQNNGV. This CDR3 is 16 amino acids long. V was shortened by 3 bases and J by 0 bases, with 15 bases between the two germline ends. CDR3 nucleotides: TGTGCCAGCAGCTTGCTCGGGGGGCAAAGCTCCTACGAGCAGTACTTC. Translation: CASSLLGGQSSYEQYF.

This chain links TRBV5-1 with TRBJ2-1; maybe TRBD2 (6 bases). Trimming took off 3 bases at V and 10 bases at J, with 8 bases between the two ends. Germline lookup yields CDR1 SGHRS and CDR2 YFSETQ. The CDR3 runs 11 residues. The CDR3 protein is CASSYAGEQFF. For the CDR3, the DNA is TGCGCCAGCAGCTACGCGGGAGAGCAGTTCTTC.

The chain has TRBV19 and TRBJ2-5; D uncertain. The J call could be wrong; TRBJ2-7 is a better fit for the DNA end. The CDR3 has 11 residues. Germline V CDR1 and CDR2: LNHDA, SQIVND (reference sequence). CDR3 sequence: CASSDSSEQYF. The CDR3 bases are TGTGCCAGTAGCGACTCGTCCGAGCAGTACTTC.

In DNA form, the CDR3 reads TGTGCCAGCAGCTACCCGCGTGGAGAAGCCTATGGCTACACCTTC. Amino acid sequence: CASSYPRGEAYGYTF. This chain uses TRBV5-4 with TRBJ1-2; D is unclear. The germline V gene has CDR1 SGHNT and CDR2 YYREEE (reference sequence). Trimming took 3 bases from V and 4 from J, leaving 16 bases between them. This CDR3 contains 15 residues.

Here the CDR3 reads CASRVQDQGPYEQYF. As DNA, the CDR3 is TGTGCCAGTCGGGTCCAGGACCAGGGGCCCTACGAGCAGTACTTC. The J gene is TRBJ2-7, the V gene TRBV19; the D gene is possibly TRBD1 (6 bases). The germline V and J ends were trimmed by 8 bases and 2 bases, with 19 bases remaining between them. CDR1 and CDR2 (germline): LNHDA, SQIVND (reference sequence). This CDR3 region has 15 residues.

The chain recombines TRBV5-6 with TRBJ2-7; 8 bases match TRBD2. J gave up 2 bases and V 2 bases, and 6 bases lay outside the gene matches. Per germline, CDR1 SGHDT and CDR2 YYEEEE. The CDR3 is 15 residues long. This CDR3 reads CASSFEREMAYEQYF. Here the CDR3 DNA reads TGTGCCAGCAGCTTCGAGCGGGAGATGGCCTACGAGCAGTACTTC. The full variable domain, in which reference TRBV5-6 and TRBJ2-7 provide the parts outside the CDR3, is DAGVTQSPTHLIKTRGQQVTLRCSPKSGHDTVSWYQQALGQGPQFIFQYYEEEERQRGNFPDRFSGHQFPNYSSELNVNALLLGDSALYLCASSFEREMAYEQYFGPGTRLTVT.

The gene calls are TRBV7-3 and TRBJ2-1; 12 nucleotides agree with TRBD2. Trimming at V came to 5 bases and at J to 5 bases, leaving 10 bases not matched to a gene. Per germline, CDR1 SGHTA and CDR2 FQGTGA. The CDR3 length is 17 residues. CDR3 residues: CASSPRLGLAGNNEQFF. CDR3 nucleotide sequence: TGTGCCAGCAGCCCGAGGTTAGGACTAGCGGGGAACAATGAGCAGTTCTTC.

The chain is built from TRBV28 and TRBJ2-1, with 11 positions matching TRBD2. Germline CDR1 MDHEN, CDR2 SYDVKM. This CDR3 is 15 amino acids long. V shed 8 bases, J shed 7 bases, and the junction held 10 bases outside the gene matches. The CDR3 DNA reads TGTGCCAGCGACGGATTGGCTAGCGGGGGGAATGAGCAGTTCTTC. This sequence encodes CASDGLASGGNEQFF.

This chain uses TRBV2 with TRBJ2-5; 8 bases line up with TRBD2. The CDR3 has 13 residues. Germline V gives CDR1 SNHLY, CDR2 FYNNEI. The J segment lost 4 bases and the V segment lost 8 bases, leaving 6 bases of the junction unmatched. CDR3 sequence (DNA): TGTGCCAGCGAGAGGCTAGCGGGAGAGACCCAGTACTTC. Its protein is CASERLAGETQYF.

To note about this clone: Other nucleotide sequences in the sample specify the same CDR3. This chain uses TRBV28 with TRBJ1-1; D perhaps matches TRBD1 (5 bases). This CDR3 comprises 12 residues. Germline V CDR1 and CDR2: MDHEN, SYDVKM. Trimming removed 10 bases from V and 8 bases from J, with 17 bases in between. The CDR3, as DNA: TGTGCCACCAGACAGTTTCCTCTAGAAGCTTTCTTT. Residues: CATRQFPLEAFF.

The V and J genes are TRBV7-9 and TRBJ2-1, with TRBD1 matching 10 bases. Germline V gene data show CDR1 as SEHNR and CDR2 as FQNEAQ (reference sequence). This CDR3 has 18 residues. After removal of 4 bases from V and 1 base from J, the junction contained 10 bases not matched to a gene. CDR3 in amino acids: CASSYRTGGVSSYNEQFF. The CDR3 DNA follows: TGTGCCAGCAGCTACCGGACAGGGGGTGTCTCGTCCTACAATGAGCAGTTCTTC.

This chain joins TRBV6-5 and TRBJ1-2, with a possible D match to TRBD1 (5 bases). Germline-derived CDR1 and CDR2 are MNHEY and SVGAGI. V gave up 7 bases and J gave up 7 bases, with 16 bases separating them. The CDR3 loop spans 13 amino acids. The CDR3 DNA is TGTGCCAGCACCTCAGGCAGGGTTGGTGGCTACACCTTC. It encodes CASTSGRVGGYTF.

V usage is TRBV5-6 and J usage is TRBJ2-1; D uncertain. The CDR3 consists of 13 residues. Trimming cost V 3 bases and J 4 bases, with 8 bases left between them. Germline lookup yields CDR1 SGHDT and CDR2 YYEEEE. CDR3 nucleotide sequence: TGTGCCAGCAGCTCCCCACTATACAATGAGCAGTTCTTC. This gives the protein CASSSPLYNEQFF.

This clone was seen only once. The genes are TRBV7-2 and TRBJ2-1; TRBD2 matches at 9 bases. Germline V CDR1 and CDR2: SGHTA, FQGNSA. The CDR3 covers 16 residues. V shed 5 bases and J 10 bases; nucleotides not matched to a gene: 15. The CDR3 protein is CASSPTRQASGIEQFF. CDR3 sequence (DNA): TGTGCCAGCAGCCCAACCCGCCAGGCTAGCGGGATAGAGCAGTTCTTC.

In regard to this clone: The junction departs from the called germline gene at one end, perhaps through a read error. The chain carries TRBV7-7 and TRBJ2-2; TRBD1 aligns across 7 bases. Germline-derived CDR1 and CDR2 are SSHAT and FNYEAQ (reference sequence). The CDR3 is 18 residues long. The CDR3 spells CASSPTTGIEARPGELFF. In nucleotides, the CDR3 is TGTGCTAGCAGCCCCACGACAGGGATTGAAGCTCGCCCCGGGGAGCTGTTTTTT.

This clone was found a few times. This rearrangement joins TRBV19 to TRBJ1-5; D not certain. V was shortened by 1 base and J by 4 bases, with 8 bases between the two germline ends. Looked up from germline, CDR1 is LNHDA and CDR2 is SQIVND (reference sequence). The CDR3 consists of 14 residues. This chain's CDR3 is CASSIGRGNQPQHF. The DNA of the CDR3 is TGTGCCAGTAGTATAGGACGGGGTAATCAGCCCCAGCATTTT.

The chain joins TRBV5-4 to TRBJ2-5; 7 nucleotides match TRBD2. The CDR3 is made up of 13 amino acids. CDR1 is SGHNT, CDR2 YYREEE, per germline (reference sequence). Trimming took 3 bases from V and 4 from J; bases not matched to a gene: 3. DNA for the CDR3: TGTGCCAGCAGCTCGGGGGGATCAGAGACCCAGTACTTC. It translates to CASSSGGSETQYF.

V gene TRBV6-1 combines with J gene TRBJ2-5, with D possibly TRBD2 on 5 matching bases. The J call may be in error: the DNA end matches TRBJ2-7 better. CDR1 and CDR2 from the germline V gene are MNHNS and SASEGT. This CDR3 is built from 14 residues. The DNA for the CDR3 is TGTGCCAGCAGTGAAGCCGGGAATATCTACGAGCAGTACTTC. Encoded protein: CASSEAGNIYEQYF.

The gene calls are TRBV11-2 and TRBJ1-2; TRBD1 agrees at 7 bases. Trimming at V came to 5 bases and at J to 6 bases, leaving 6 bases not matched to a gene. The CDR3 is made up of 13 amino acids. Germline CDR1 and CDR2: SGHAT and FQNNGV. DNA for the CDR3: TGTGCCAGCAGCCGGCAGGGGGAGGATGGCTACACCTTC. Amino acid sequence: CASSRQGEDGYTF. Filled out from reference TRBV11-2 and TRBJ1-2, the complete variable domain reads EAGVAQSPRYKIIEKRQSVAFWCNPISGHATLYWYQQILGQGPKLLIQFQNNGVVDDSQLPKDRFSAERLKGVDSTLKIQPAKLEDSAVYLCASSRQGEDGYTFGSGTRLTVV.

Only a few counts were recorded for this clone. The gene calls are TRBV6-6 and TRBJ1-2, with 9 bases lining up with TRBD1. V lost 6 bases to trimming and J lost 3 bases; unmatched junction nucleotides: 5. CDR1 MNHNY and CDR2 SVGAGI come from the germline V gene (reference sequence). The CDR3 length is 14 residues. CDR3 residues: CASREGQGHYGYTF. Written as DNA, the CDR3 is TGTGCCAGCAGGGAGGGACAGGGTCACTATGGCTACACCTTC.